The following is a T cell receptor beta chain sequence with its context. The sample comes from a study of control samples from healthy donors and cancer patients. The germline V and J ends were trimmed by 3 bases and 5 bases, with 13 bases remaining between them. The CDR3 contains 14 residues. Germline CDR1 is LNHDA and CDR2 is SQIVND (reference sequence). Method: immunoSEQ multiplex PCR; TCRdb's copy keeps in-frame clones and lacks some. The sample shows some 140,000 clones, just under 90% of them seen only once. The source material was PBMCs. This receptor was taken from a man over 45 with head and neck cancer. The rearrangement links TRBV19 to TRBJ1-1, with D unresolved. CDR3 residues: CASSMRLLGTEAFF. The CDR3 DNA sequence: TGTGCCAGTAGTATGCGGCTTTTAGGGACTGAAGCTTTCTTT.